This TCR beta chain was recorded in a study of blood T cells in healthy people across ages. The study's findings and limits: Naive CD4+ cell counts and diversity both ran higher in long-lived than in aged donors. When one million T cells were used, diversity estimates were thought to be underestimates.

The authors ran a second PCR of roughly 6 to 12 cycles using a sample-barcoded 5' primer and a J-beta primer mix. TCRdb reanalysed the 5' RACE reads using MiXCR and keeps one entry per CDR3 protein. The sample has approximately 820,000 distinct CDR3 sequences, around 42% seen once. Comments on this clonotype: Its matching antigen is unknown.

CDR3 length equals 14 residues. The ends lost 5 bases at V and 5 bases at J; junction bases unmatched: 7. The germline CDR1 and CDR2 sequences are MNHEY and SVGAGI. Sequencing was done on a sample of blood. This TCR derives from a man between 60 and 75 years old in good health. This sequence joins TRBV6-5 and TRBJ2-7, with 9 bases matching TRBD1. CDR3 DNA sequence: TGTGCCAGCAGTGTTTCCGGGACAGGGCACGAGCAGTACTTC. The encoded protein is CASSVSGTGHEQYF.